The clone carrying this T cell receptor (beta chain) was recorded only once. This entry is derived from a study of blood T cell repertoires in COVID-19. Study background: Specimens from acute and convalescent COVID-19 originated in the United States, Italy and Spain. The analysed material was cDNA or gDNA that came from T cells, B-cell-depleted T cells, or PBMCs.

This CDR3 is built from 15 residues. Trimming removed 4 bases from V and 6 bases from J, with 16 bases in between. CDR1 SGHRS and CDR2 YFSETQ come from the germline V gene. In the study's own analysis: Amplification with reference gene primers provided the estimates of nucleated cell counts. Repertoires were generated with immunoSEQ multiplex PCR, while TCRdb's copy carries only in-frame clones and drops some. The DNA was the basis for D and trimming; V, J and clone size are from that table. The sample yields about 70,000 clones, approximately 84% seen once. The receptor was derived from a human donor in a cohort sampled during active COVID-19. Sequencing was carried out using peripheral blood. The chain combines TRBV5-1 with TRBJ2-2, with a possible D match to TRBD2 (5 bases). CDR3 in DNA: TGCGCCAGCAGCCCCGGTAGAGGGTTGGCCGGGGAGCTGTTTTTT. Protein sequence: CASSPGRGLAGELFF.